The 24 T cell receptor beta chains in this list originate from one sample, sequenced in a study of blood T cell repertoires in COVID-19. Clones were read by immunoSEQ multiplex PCR, and TCRdb kept only the in-frame ones, dropping some. Seen here are some 200,000 clones, 80% observed once, and the top ten hold 4.5% to 7%. Sequencing used peripheral blood. The receptor source for this set is an older woman with acute or convalescent COVID-19.

The J gene is TRBJ2-5, the V gene TRBV3-1 (or the pseudogene TRBV3-2); D may be TRBD1 (5 bases). V was shortened by 2 bases and J by 8 bases, with 9 bases between the two germline ends. The V gene's germline CDR1 is LGHDT and CDR2 YNNKEL (reference sequence). The CDR3 has 12 residues. The CDR3 sequence is CASSQQGITQYF. In DNA form, the CDR3 reads TGTGCCAGCAGCCAACAGGGAATAACCCAGTACTTC.

V gene TRBV10-3 combines with J gene TRBJ2-7; D may be TRBD1 (6 bases). Germline V gene lookup returns CDR1 ENHRY and CDR2 SYGVKD. V lost 0 bases and J 0 bases, leaving 12 bases between the germline ends. The CDR3 is 16 amino acids. DNA for the CDR3: TGTGCCATCAGTGAGTCGTCGCAGGGGCTCTCCTACGAGCAGTACTTC. This gives the protein CAISESSQGLSYEQYF.

This clone occurred a few times. This sequence joins TRBV5-1 and TRBJ2-3; the match to TRBD2 covers 7 bases. V was pared by 2 bases and J by 4 bases, with 7 bases of the junction left unmatched. The CDR3 extends over 15 amino acids. CDR1 and CDR2 from the germline V gene are SGHRS and YFSETQ. The CDR3 nucleotides read TGCGCCAGCAGCTTTCGGGGCGGGAGCGCAGATACGCAGTATTTT. This translates into CASSFRGGSADTQYF.

The chain has TRBV15 and TRBJ1-2; 7 bases are a match to TRBD1. The V and J ends lost 0 bases and 2 bases, in that order; junction bases with no gene match: 9. This CDR3 has 17 residues. The germline V gene has CDR1 LNHNV and CDR2 YYDKDF (reference sequence). CDR3 sequence: CATSRELGDSENYGYTF. CDR3 DNA: TGTGCCACCAGCAGAGAGTTAGGGGACAGTGAAAACTATGGCTACACCTTC.

The CDR3, as DNA: TGTGCCAGCAGCTTGGGACATTCCTCCTACAATGAGCAGTTCTTC. Amino acids: CASSLGHSSYNEQFF. The chain carries TRBV5-6 and TRBJ2-1; D gene ambiguous. The CDR3 has 15 residues. Germline loops: CDR1 SGHDT, CDR2 YYEEEE. V was cut by 0 bases and J by 0 bases, with 7 bases left in between.

The rearrangement joins TRBV27 to TRBJ2-7; perhaps TRBD1 as D (7 bases). Trimming pared 4 bases from V and 1 base from J, leaving 17 bases between. The CDR3 spans 16 residues. Germline CDR1 MNHEY, CDR2 SMNVEV (reference sequence). CDR3 nucleotides: TGTGCCAGCAGTTCCATAGGGGCGGGACAGTCCTACGAGCAGTACTTC. Translating it yields CASSSIGAGQSYEQYF.

The chain carries TRBV21-1 and TRBJ2-5; the table names TRBD2, a call not compared with the DNA. TRBV21-1 is designated a pseudogene. This CDR3 region has 15 residues. The CDR3 spells CASSPLRWSQETQYF. DNA of the CDR3: TGTGCCAGCAGCCCCCTTCGGTGGAGCCAAGAGACCCAGTACTTC.

This chain links TRBV7-9 with TRBJ2-3, with D perhaps matching TRBD2 (6 bases). CDR1 is SEHNR, CDR2 FQNEAQ, per germline (reference sequence). The CDR3 consists of 14 residues. Deletions cut 3 bases from V and 5 bases from J, with 12 bases between. Here the CDR3 reads CASSFTGTVDTQYF. The DNA of the CDR3 is TGTGCCAGCAGCTTTACCGGGACTGTAGATACGCAGTATTTT.

The chain links TRBV5-1 to TRBJ1-5, with TRBD1 as a possible D gene (5 bases). Trimming removed 4 bases at V and 5 bases at J, with 19 bases between. The germline V gene encodes CDR1 SGHRS and CDR2 YFSETQ. CDR3 length: 16 residues. The CDR3 DNA reads as TGCGCCAGCAGCCTAACGTCCGGGACGGGGGATCAGCCCCAGCATTTT. It translates to CASSLTSGTGDQPQHF.

The chain carries TRBV23-1 and TRBJ2-7; 10 bases align to TRBD2. TRBV23-1 is an ORF, and what it does is uncertain. The CDR3 has 15 residues. V shed 4 bases and J 3 bases; nucleotides not matched to a gene: 6. DNA for the CDR3: TGCGCCAGCAGTCCCCTAGCGGGAGTGGTCTACGAGCAGTACTTC. Translated, it gives CASSPLAGVVYEQYF.

This clone has more than one count but fewer than ten. Here the CDR3 DNA reads TGCGCCAGCAGCCCGCGAGGTCTTTCAACTAATGAAAAACTGTTTTTT. The encoded protein is CASSPRGLSTNEKLFF. The J gene is TRBJ1-4, the V gene TRBV5-1; D is unclear. Germline lookup yields CDR1 SGHRS and CDR2 YFSETQ. The CDR3 loop spans 16 amino acids. The V end lost 4 bases, the J end lost 0 bases, and 13 bases lay between the germline ends.

The chain uses TRBV28 and TRBJ2-5; TRBD2 aligns across 7 bases. J was trimmed by 4 bases and V by 6 bases; bases with no gene match: 5. Germline loops: CDR1 MDHEN, CDR2 SYDVKM. The CDR3 covers 13 residues. The CDR3 spells CASSRGSSETQYF. CDR3 nucleotide sequence: TGTGCCAGCAGCCGCGGGAGTTCAGAGACCCAGTACTTC.

CDR3 protein: CASSSRDSSETQYF. CDR3 coding DNA: TGTGCCAGCAGCAGCCGGGACTCCTCGGAGACCCAGTACTTC. This rearrangement joins TRBV5-4 to TRBJ2-5; tentatively, D is TRBD2 (6 bases). Trimming removed 4 bases from V and 5 bases from J, with 15 bases in between. From germline, CDR1 is SGHNT and CDR2 YYREEE (reference sequence). CDR3 length: 14 amino acids.

V is TRBV9 and J is TRBJ1-2, with D hard to call. V lost 0 bases and J lost 4, with 4 bases in between. This CDR3 spans 12 amino acids. Germline V gives CDR1 SGDLS, CDR2 YYNGEE. The CDR3 DNA follows: TGTGCCAGCAGCGTAGACACCTATGGCTACACCTTC. The encoded protein is CASSVDTYGYTF.

This chain links TRBV11-2 with TRBJ2-1, with 12 nucleotides matching TRBD2. The CDR3 is 15 residues long. The V segment lost 3 bases and the J segment 7 bases; nucleotides outside the gene matches: 4. CDR1 and CDR2 (germline): SGHAT, FQNNGV. The chain's CDR3 is CASSLSGLAGNEQFF. CDR3 nucleotide sequence: TGTGCCAGCAGCTTGTCGGGACTAGCGGGTAATGAGCAGTTCTTC.

The J gene is TRBJ2-7, the V gene TRBV6-6, with TRBD2 identical over 7 bases. Germline assignment: CDR1 MNHNY and CDR2 SVGAGI (reference sequence). The CDR3 has 16 residues. With V trimmed by 6 bases and J by 5 bases, 16 bases remained unmatched. Written as DNA, the CDR3 is TGTGCCAGCAGGGAGGGGTCTGCGGGAGAGAGGAACGAGCAGTACTTC. Its translation: CASREGSAGERNEQYF.

The V gene is TRBV6-5, the J gene TRBJ1-6; D is unresolved. The CDR3 sequence is 14 residues long. CDR1 MNHEY and CDR2 SVGAGI come from the germline V gene. V dropped 7 bases and J dropped 5 bases, with 12 bases sitting between them. CDR3 DNA: TGTGCCAGCACCCAAAACGAGGATAATTCACCCCTCCACTTT. Its protein is CASTQNEDNSPLHF.

The CDR3 loop is CASSLRGSLRNEAFF. CDR3 nucleotide sequence: TGTGCCAGCAGCTTAAGAGGATCCCTACGGAATGAAGCTTTCTTT. The rearrangement links TRBV7-2 to TRBJ1-1; D unresolved. Looked up from germline, CDR1 is SGHTA and CDR2 is FQGNSA. The CDR3 contains 15 residues. V was shortened by 2 bases and J by 7 bases, with 17 bases between the two germline ends.

This clone was found a few times. The gene calls are TRBV9 and TRBJ1-6; TRBD1 aligns across 9 bases. Losses at the gene ends were 7 bases for V and 7 bases for J; bases not matched to a gene: 12. CDR3 size: 16 residues. CDR1 and CDR2 from the germline V gene are SGDLS and YYNGEE. CDR3 region: CASRPGTGTSNSPLHF. The CDR3, as DNA: TGTGCCAGCCGCCCTGGGACAGGGACATCGAATTCACCCCTCCACTTT.

The rearrangement links TRBV7-9 to TRBJ1-1; D is perhaps TRBD1 (6 bases). The CDR3 is 14 residues long. Germline V gene lookup returns CDR1 SEHNR and CDR2 FQNEAQ (reference sequence). V lost 5 bases to trimming and J lost 10 bases, with 20 bases between them. CDR3 DNA: TGTGCCAGCAGCGAACTACAGGGTTTTCGTGGAGCTTTCTTT. Translation gives CASSELQGFRGAFF.

The chain combines TRBV2 with TRBJ2-4; D may be TRBD1 (6 bases). This CDR3 has 16 residues. CDR1 is SNHLY, CDR2 FYNNEI, per germline. V was shortened by 3 bases and J by 3 bases, with 15 bases between the two germline ends. This CDR3 reads CASSDGGGIGKNIQYF. CDR3 DNA sequence: TGTGCCAGCAGTGATGGTGGGGGCATAGGCAAAAACATTCAGTACTTC. The full variable domain, in which reference TRBV2 and TRBJ2-4 provide the parts outside the CDR3, is EPEVTQTPSHQVTQMGQEVILRCVPISNHLYFYWYRQILGQKVEFLVSFYNNEISEKSEIFDDQFSVERPDGSNFTLKIRSTKLEDSAMYFCASSDGGGIGKNIQYFGAGTRLSVL.

The chain combines TRBV9 with TRBJ2-3; weak D call: TRBD2 (5 bases). With 0 bases removed from V and 1 base from J, the gap between germline ends came to 12 bases. Germline lookup yields CDR1 SGDLS and CDR2 YYNGEE. CDR3 length: 16 amino acids. The CDR3 DNA reads TGTGCCAGCAGCGTAGAGGGCGGGCGCGGCACAGATACGCAGTATTTT. This encodes CASSVEGGRGTDTQYF.

The chain links TRBV5-5 to TRBJ2-7; weak D call: TRBD1 (5 bases). V was cut by 4 bases and J by 3 bases, with 17 bases left in between. Germline values: CDR1 SGHKS, CDR2 YYEKEE (reference sequence). The CDR3 is 15 residues long. CDR3 nucleotide sequence: TGTGCCAGCAGCCCGTCAGTTCCCCAGGGCTACGAGCAGTACTTC. This codes for CASSPSVPQGYEQYF.

V is TRBV21-1 and J is TRBJ2-3; the table calls TRBD1, which could not be checked here. TRBV21-1 is annotated as a pseudogene. This CDR3 comprises 16 residues. CDR3 in amino acids: CASSKEGTGRTDTQYF. The CDR3 coding sequence is TGTGCCAGCAGCAAAGAAGGGACAGGGCGCACAGATACGCAGTATTTT.